The 16 T cell receptor beta chains reported below all come from one sample, sequenced in a study of neurological immune-mediated disorders. TCRdb fed the 5' RACE reads into MiXCR, producing one record per CDR3 protein. Among around 30,000 distinct CDR3 sequences listed, approximately 4.1% were seen once. Sample: CD4+ T cells from blood. Source of these receptors: a woman in her 40s in good health.

There are many counts of this clonotype. This chain links TRBV20-1 with TRBJ2-7; 9 nucleotides line up with TRBD1. CDR1 is DFQATT and CDR2 is SNEGSKA in the germline V gene (reference sequence). This CDR3 is built from 17 residues. The ends lost 2 bases at V and 3 bases at J; junction bases unmatched: 14. The CDR3 protein is CSARPPKGTGLSYEQYF. Written as DNA, the CDR3 is TGCAGTGCTAGACCTCCCAAAGGGACAGGGTTAAGCTACGAGCAGTACTTC.

This clonotype was detected many times. The chain couples TRBV20-1 to TRBJ1-2, with D perhaps TRBD1 (6 bases). V was trimmed by 5 bases and J by 7 bases, leaving 14 bases between them. CDR3 length: 12 amino acids. Germline V lookup: CDR1 DFQATT, CDR2 SNEGSKA (reference sequence). CDR3 sequence: CSAATGKAGYTF. Here the CDR3 DNA reads TGCAGTGCTGCTACAGGGAAGGCTGGCTACACCTTC.

This clonotype came up many times. The rearrangement uses TRBV7-8 and TRBJ2-3, with D unresolved. CDR1 is SGHVS, CDR2 FQNEAQ, per germline. The CDR3 contains 13 residues. V was shortened by 2 bases and J by 2 bases, with 5 bases between the two germline ends. The CDR3 region is CASSLILTDTQYF. The DNA of the CDR3 is TGTGCCAGCAGCTTAATCCTCACAGATACGCAGTATTTT.

This clonotype was observed at least ten times. The chain carries TRBV20-1 and TRBJ1-6; maybe TRBD1 (6 bases). CDR1 and CDR2 from the germline V gene are DFQATT and SNEGSKA (reference sequence). This CDR3 contains 14 residues. The CDR3 sequence is CSPQGISNNSPLHF. The CDR3 DNA is TGCAGCCCTCAGGGGATTTCGAATAATTCACCCCTCCACTTT.

In its sample, this clonotype was seen many times. The chain has TRBV5-6 and TRBJ1-3, with D perhaps TRBD1 (5 bases). Germline loops: CDR1 SGHDT, CDR2 YYEEEE. This CDR3 is 14 amino acids long. The ends were cut back, 0 bases at V and 5 bases at J, with 9 bases in the middle. The CDR3 loop is CASSLDGARNTIYF. The CDR3 coding sequence is TGTGCCAGCAGCTTGGACGGGGCCAGAAACACCATATATTTT.

This clonotype was seen many times. Mismatch with germline at one junction end may stem from a read error. The genes are TRBV20-1 and TRBJ2-7; 8 bases fit TRBD2. Germline V lookup: CDR1 DFQATT, CDR2 SNEGSKA (reference sequence). The CDR3 spans 14 residues. The CDR3: CSALIGTSRREQYF. The CDR3 nucleotides read TGTAGTGCCCTAATCGGGACTAGTCGGCGCGAGCAGTACTTC.

This clonotype was counted at least ten times. This chain joins TRBV5-1 and TRBJ1-1; 7 nucleotides match TRBD1. This CDR3 contains 14 residues. Germline-derived CDR1 and CDR2 are SGHRS and YFSETQ. V dropped 4 bases and J dropped 1; count of bases not matched to a gene: 4. DNA of the CDR3: TGCGCCAGCAGCGTGCAGGGGGGGAACACTGAAGCTTTCTTT. Protein product: CASSVQGGNTEAFF.

This clonotype was observed many times. V gene TRBV4-1 combines with J gene TRBJ1-1; TRBD1 agrees at 8 bases. Germline V gene lookup returns CDR1 MGHRA and CDR2 YSYEKL. V was pared by 0 bases and J by 11 bases, with 11 bases of the junction left unmatched. This CDR3 contains 15 residues. CDR3: CASSQDLRQGAPAFF. Here the CDR3 DNA reads TGCGCCAGCAGCCAAGATCTTAGGCAGGGGGCGCCGGCTTTCTTT.

This clonotype is deemed medium-sized. This rearrangement joins TRBV20-1 to TRBJ2-3; D is unresolved. CDR3 size: 13 residues. Per germline, CDR1 DFQATT and CDR2 SNEGSKA (reference sequence). The CDR3 coding sequence is TGCAGCCACCCGGCTACCGGCACAGATACGCAGTATTTT. Amino acids: CSHPATGTDTQYF.

In this sample, this clonotype turned up many times. The V and J genes are TRBV7-3 and TRBJ2-3; 7 bases line up with TRBD1. The CDR3 is 12 amino acids. CDR1 and CDR2 (germline): SGHTA, FQGTGA. After removal of 4 bases from V and 8 bases from J, the junction contained 3 bases not matched to a gene. CDR3 in DNA: TGTGCCAGCAGCTCGACAGGGACTACGCAGTATTTT. Translating it yields CASSSTGTTQYF. The variable domain in full, with the rest retrieved from reference TRBV7-3 and TRBJ2-3, is GAGVSQTPSNKVTEKGKYVELRCDPISGHTALYWYRQSLGQGPEFLIYFQGTGAADDSGLPNDRFFAVRPEGSVSTLKIQRTERGDSAVYLCASSSTGTTQYFGPGTRLTVL.

This clonotype was observed many times. J is TRBJ2-5 and V is TRBV7-2, with a weak D call TRBD2 (6 bases). Germline-derived CDR1 and CDR2 are SGHTA and FQGNSA. This CDR3 contains 16 residues. V was trimmed by 5 bases and J by 2 bases, leaving 18 bases between them. The CDR3, as DNA: TGTGCCAGCAGCCCCCAAGCCGGGAGTTTACAAGAGACCCAGTACTTC. Translating it yields CASSPQAGSLQETQYF.

This clonotype was counted at least ten times. This chain connects TRBV20-1 to TRBJ2-1, with D perhaps matching TRBD2 (6 bases). The germline V and J ends were trimmed by 2 bases and 15 bases, with 14 bases remaining between them. The CDR3 covers 11 residues. Germline CDR1 DFQATT, CDR2 SNEGSKA (reference sequence). CDR3 nucleotide sequence: TGCAGTGCTAGATCCAGGGACTTTACGTTCTTC. Residues: CSARSRDFTFF.

This clonotype was seen at least ten times. The CDR3 sequence: CASSPFSGGGAADTQYF. The CDR3 DNA is TGTGCCAGCAGTCCGTTTTCCGGCGGGGGGGCAGCAGATACGCAGTATTTT. The chain joins TRBV25-1 to TRBJ2-3; TRBD2 agrees at 9 bases. The CDR3 length is 17 residues. The V gene end was trimmed by 5 bases and the J gene end by 4 bases; junction bases not matched to a gene: 13. In germline, CDR1 is MGHDK, CDR2 SYGVNS.

This clonotype was recorded at least ten times. The genes are TRBV20-1 and TRBJ2-5; D gene ambiguous. In germline, CDR1 is DFQATT, CDR2 SNEGSKA (reference sequence). V lost 1 base to trimming and J lost 2 bases, with 8 bases between them. The CDR3 loop spans 13 amino acids. CDR3 region: CSARVRQQETQYF. CDR3 bases: TGCAGTGCTAGAGTTCGGCAGCAAGAGACCCAGTACTTC.

This clonotype was counted ten times or more. The CDR3 loop is CSALSLAGKEYNEQFF. The CDR3 coding sequence is TGCAGTGCTCTCTCCCTAGCGGGCAAGGAATACAATGAGCAGTTCTTC. V and J are TRBV20-1 and TRBJ2-1; 8 positions match TRBD2. The length of the CDR3 is 16 residues. After removal of 5 bases from V and 4 bases from J, the junction contained 13 bases not matched to a gene. Germline V gene lookup returns CDR1 DFQATT and CDR2 SNEGSKA (reference sequence).

The rearrangement uses TRBV18 and TRBJ1-5; tentative D call: TRBD1 (6 bases). With 0 bases removed from V and 4 bases from J, the gap between germline ends came to 10 bases. Germline values: CDR1 KGHSH, CDR2 LQKENI. CDR3 length: 15 amino acids. CDR3: CASSPPGARNQPQHF. The CDR3 DNA reads as TGTGCCAGCTCACCACCGGGGGCGAGAAATCAGCCCCAGCATTTT.